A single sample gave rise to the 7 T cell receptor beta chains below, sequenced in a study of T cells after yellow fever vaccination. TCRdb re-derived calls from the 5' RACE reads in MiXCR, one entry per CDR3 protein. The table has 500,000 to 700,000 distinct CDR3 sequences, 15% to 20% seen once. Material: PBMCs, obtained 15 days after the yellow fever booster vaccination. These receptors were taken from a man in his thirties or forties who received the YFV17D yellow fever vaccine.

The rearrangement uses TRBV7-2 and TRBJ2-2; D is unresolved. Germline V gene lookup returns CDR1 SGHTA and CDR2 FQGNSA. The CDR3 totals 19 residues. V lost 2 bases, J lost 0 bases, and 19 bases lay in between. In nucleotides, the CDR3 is TGTGCCAGCAGCTTACGCATACCCGGCCCACGAACGAACACCGGGGAGCTGTTTTTT. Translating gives CASSLRIPGPRTNTGELFF. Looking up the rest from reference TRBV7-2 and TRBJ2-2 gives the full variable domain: GAGVSQSPSNKVTEKGKDVELRCDPISGHTALYWYRQSLGQGLEFLIYFQGNSAPDKSGLPSDRFSAERTGGSVSTLTIQRTQQEDSAVYLCASSLRIPGPRTNTGELFFGEGSRLTVL.

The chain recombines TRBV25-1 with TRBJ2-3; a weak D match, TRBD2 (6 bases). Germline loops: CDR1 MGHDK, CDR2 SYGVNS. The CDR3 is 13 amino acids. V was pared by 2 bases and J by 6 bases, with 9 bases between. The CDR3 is CASSEGGADTQYF. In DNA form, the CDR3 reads TGTGCCAGCAGTGAAGGAGGGGCGGATACGCAGTATTTT.

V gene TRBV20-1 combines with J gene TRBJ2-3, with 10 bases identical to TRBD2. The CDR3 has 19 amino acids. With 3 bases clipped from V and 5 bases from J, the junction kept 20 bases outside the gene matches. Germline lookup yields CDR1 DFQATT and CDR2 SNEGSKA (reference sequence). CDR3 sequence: CSARDLGTSGTRPLDTQYF. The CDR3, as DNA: TGCAGTGCTAGGGACTTGGGCACTAGCGGGACCCGACCCTTAGATACGCAGTATTTT.

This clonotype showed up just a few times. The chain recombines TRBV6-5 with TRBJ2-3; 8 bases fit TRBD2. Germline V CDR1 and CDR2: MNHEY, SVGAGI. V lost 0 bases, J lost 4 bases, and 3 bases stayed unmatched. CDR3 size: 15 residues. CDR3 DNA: TGTGCCAGCAGTTACTCCGGACTAGCCGCAGATACGCAGTATTTT. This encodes CASSYSGLAADTQYF.

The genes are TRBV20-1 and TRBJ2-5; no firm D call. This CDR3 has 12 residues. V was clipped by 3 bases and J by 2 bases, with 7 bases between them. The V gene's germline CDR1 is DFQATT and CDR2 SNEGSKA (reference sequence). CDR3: CSARRSQETQYF. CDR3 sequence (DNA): TGCAGTGCTAGGCGCAGTCAAGAGACCCAGTACTTC.

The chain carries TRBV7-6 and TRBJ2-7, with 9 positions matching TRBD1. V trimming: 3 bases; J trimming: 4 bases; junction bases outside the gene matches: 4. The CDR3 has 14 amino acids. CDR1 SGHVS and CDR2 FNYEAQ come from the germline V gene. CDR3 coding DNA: TGTGCCAGCAGCTTGACAGGGGGAGAGTACGAGCAGTACTTC. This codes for CASSLTGGEYEQYF.

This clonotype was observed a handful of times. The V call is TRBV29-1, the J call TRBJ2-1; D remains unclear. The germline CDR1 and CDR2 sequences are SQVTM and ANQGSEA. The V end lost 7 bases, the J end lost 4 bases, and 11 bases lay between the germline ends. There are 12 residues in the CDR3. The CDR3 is CSARDDYNEQFF. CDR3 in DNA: TGCAGCGCCAGAGACGATTACAATGAGCAGTTCTTC.